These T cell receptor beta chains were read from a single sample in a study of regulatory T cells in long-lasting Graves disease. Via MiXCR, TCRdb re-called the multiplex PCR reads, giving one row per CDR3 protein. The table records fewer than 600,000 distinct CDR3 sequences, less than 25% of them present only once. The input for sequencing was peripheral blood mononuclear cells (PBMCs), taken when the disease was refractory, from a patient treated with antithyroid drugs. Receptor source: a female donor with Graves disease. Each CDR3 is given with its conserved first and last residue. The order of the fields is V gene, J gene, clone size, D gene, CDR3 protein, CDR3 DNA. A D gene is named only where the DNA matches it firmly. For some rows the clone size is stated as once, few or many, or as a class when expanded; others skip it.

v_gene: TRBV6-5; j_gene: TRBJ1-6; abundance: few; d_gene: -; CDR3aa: CASSYSSKRVLYNSPLHF; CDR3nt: TGTGCCAGCAGTTACTCGAGTAAAAGGGTTCTCTATAATTCACCCCTCCACTTT
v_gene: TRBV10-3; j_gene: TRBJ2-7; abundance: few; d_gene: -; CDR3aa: CAIGQQFNEQYF; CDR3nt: TGTGCCATCGGACAGCAGTTCAACGAGCAGTACTTC
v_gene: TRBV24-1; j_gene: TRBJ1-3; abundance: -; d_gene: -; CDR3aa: CATSDLGLEGNTIYF; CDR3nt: TGTGCCACCAGTGATCTGGGGCTGGAGGGAAACACCATATATTTT
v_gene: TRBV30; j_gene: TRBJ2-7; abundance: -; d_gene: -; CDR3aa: CAWRSGTGYEQYF; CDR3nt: TGTGCCTGGAGATCCGGGACGGGCTACGAGCAGTACTTC
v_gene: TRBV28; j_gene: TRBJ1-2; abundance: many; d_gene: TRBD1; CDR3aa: CASTLQSGGWGYTF; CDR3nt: TGTGCCAGCACCCTCCAATCAGGGGGTTGGGGCTACACCTTC
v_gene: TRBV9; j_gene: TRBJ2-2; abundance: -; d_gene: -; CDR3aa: CASSPTGPLRTGELFF; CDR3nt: TGTGCCAGCAGCCCGACGGGACCCCTAAGGACCGGGGAGCTGTTTTTT
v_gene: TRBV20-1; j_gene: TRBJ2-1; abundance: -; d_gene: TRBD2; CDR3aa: CSAPGLAGSYNEQFF; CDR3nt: TGCAGTGCACCAGGACTAGCGGGATCTTACAATGAGCAGTTCTTC
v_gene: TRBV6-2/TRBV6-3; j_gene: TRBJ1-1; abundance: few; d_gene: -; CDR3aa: CASSYKAGLRTEAFF; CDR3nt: TGTGCCAGCAGTTACAAGGCAGGGTTAAGGACTGAAGCTTTCTTT
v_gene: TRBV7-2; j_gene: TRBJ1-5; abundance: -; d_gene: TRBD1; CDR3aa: CASSIAQGGYQPQHF; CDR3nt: TGTGCCAGCAGCATAGCCCAGGGGGGTTATCAGCCCCAGCATTTT
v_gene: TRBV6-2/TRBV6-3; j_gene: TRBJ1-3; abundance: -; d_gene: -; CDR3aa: CASSYSGTRSSGNTIYF; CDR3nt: TGTGCCAGCAGTTACTCGGGGACACGGAGCTCTGGAAACACCATATATTTT
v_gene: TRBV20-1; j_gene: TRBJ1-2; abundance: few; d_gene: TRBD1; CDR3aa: CSARDQGRGHGYTF; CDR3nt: TGCAGTGCTAGAGATCAGGGCAGGGGGCACGGCTACACCTTC
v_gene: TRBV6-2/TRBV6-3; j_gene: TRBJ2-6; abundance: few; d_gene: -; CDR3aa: CASSALAGTFSGANVLTF; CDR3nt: TGTGCCAGCAGTGCCCTGGCGGGCACTTTCTCTGGGGCCAACGTCCTGACTTTC
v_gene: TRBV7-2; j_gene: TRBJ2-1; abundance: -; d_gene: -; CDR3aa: CASRQGGANYNEQFF; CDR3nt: TGTGCCAGCCGTCAGGGGGGGGCAAACTACAATGAGCAGTTCTTC
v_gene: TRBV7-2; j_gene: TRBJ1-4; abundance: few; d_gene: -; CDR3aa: CASSANRATMINEKLFF; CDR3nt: TGTGCCAGCAGCGCCAACAGGGCCACCATGATTAATGAAAAACTGTTTTTT
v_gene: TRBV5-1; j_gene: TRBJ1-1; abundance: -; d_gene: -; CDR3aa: CASRLTTEAFF; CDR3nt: TGCGCCAGCAGACTTACCACTGAAGCTTTCTTT
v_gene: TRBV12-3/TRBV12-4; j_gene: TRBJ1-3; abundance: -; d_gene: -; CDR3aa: CASSLMDGNTIYF; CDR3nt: TGTGCCAGCAGTCTAATGGATGGAAACACCATATATTTT
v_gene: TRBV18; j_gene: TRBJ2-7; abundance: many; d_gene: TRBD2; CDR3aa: CASSPSGNEQYF; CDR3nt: TGTGCCAGCTCACCAAGCGGGAACGAGCAGTACTTC
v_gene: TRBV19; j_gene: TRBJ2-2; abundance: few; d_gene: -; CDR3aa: CASILNRDTGELFF; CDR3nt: TGTGCCAGTATCCTAAATCGGGACACCGGGGAGCTGTTTTTT
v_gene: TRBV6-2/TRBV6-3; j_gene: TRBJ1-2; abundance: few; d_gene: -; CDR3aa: CASSYEVVYGYTF; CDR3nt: TGTGCCAGCAGTTACGAGGTCGTCTATGGCTACACCTTC
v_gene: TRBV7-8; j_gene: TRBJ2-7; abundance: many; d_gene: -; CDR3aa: CASSLPSGEQYF; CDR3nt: TGTGCCAGCAGCCTACCCTCTGGCGAGCAGTACTTC
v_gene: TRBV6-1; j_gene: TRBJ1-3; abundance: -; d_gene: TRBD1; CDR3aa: CASRKGQGSGNTIYF; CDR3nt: TGTGCCAGCAGAAAAGGACAGGGATCAGGAAACACCATATATTTT
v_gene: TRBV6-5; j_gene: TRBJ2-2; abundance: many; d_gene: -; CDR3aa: CASSYTLDNTGELFF; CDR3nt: TGTGCCAGCAGTTACACTCTAGACAACACCGGGGAGCTGTTTTTT
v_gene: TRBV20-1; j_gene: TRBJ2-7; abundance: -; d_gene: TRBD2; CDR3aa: CSAYTSGATYEQYF; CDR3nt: TGCAGTGCTTACACTAGCGGGGCAACCTACGAGCAGTACTTC
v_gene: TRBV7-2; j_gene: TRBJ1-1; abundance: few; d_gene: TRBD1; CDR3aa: CASKIGTGDTEAFF; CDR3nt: TGTGCCAGTAAAATTGGGACAGGAGACACTGAAGCTTTCTTT
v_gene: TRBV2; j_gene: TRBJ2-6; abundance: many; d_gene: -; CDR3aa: CASSEMSAGANVLTF; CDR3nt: TGTGCCAGCAGTGAAATGTCAGCTGGGGCCAACGTCCTGACTTTC
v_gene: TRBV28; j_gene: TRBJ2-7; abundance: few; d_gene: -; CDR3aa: CASRDIYEQYF; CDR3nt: TGTGCCAGCAGGGATATTTACGAGCAGTACTTC
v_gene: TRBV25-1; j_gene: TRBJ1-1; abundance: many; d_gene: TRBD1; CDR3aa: CASSAGQTNTEAFF; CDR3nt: TGTGCCAGCAGTGCGGGACAGACGAACACTGAAGCTTTCTTT
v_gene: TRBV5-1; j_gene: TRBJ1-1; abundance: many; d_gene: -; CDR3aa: CASSLAGMRDTEAFF; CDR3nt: TGCGCCAGCAGCTTGGCGGGAATGAGGGACACTGAAGCTTTCTTT
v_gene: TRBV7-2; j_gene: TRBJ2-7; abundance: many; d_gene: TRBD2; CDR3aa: CASSLGISGSTEQYF; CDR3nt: TGTGCCAGCAGCTTAGGGATTAGCGGGAGTACCGAGCAGTACTTC
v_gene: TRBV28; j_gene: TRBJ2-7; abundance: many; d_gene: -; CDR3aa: CASSRDLGPYEQYF; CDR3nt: TGTGCCAGCAGTAGGGACTTAGGCCCCTACGAGCAGTACTTC
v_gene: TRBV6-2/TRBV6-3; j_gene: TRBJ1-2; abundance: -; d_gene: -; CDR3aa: CASSYGRGGYTF; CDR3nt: TGTGCCAGCAGTTACGGCCGGGGCGGCTACACCTTC
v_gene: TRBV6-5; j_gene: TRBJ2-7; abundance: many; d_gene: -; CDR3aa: CASSFGRSSYEQYF; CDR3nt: TGTGCCAGCAGTTTCGGACGGAGCTCCTACGAGCAGTACTTC
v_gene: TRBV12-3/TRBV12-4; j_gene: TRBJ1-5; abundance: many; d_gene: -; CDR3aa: CASSLLVGNQPQHF; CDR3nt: TGTGCCAGCAGTTTACTCGTCGGCAATCAGCCCCAGCATTTT
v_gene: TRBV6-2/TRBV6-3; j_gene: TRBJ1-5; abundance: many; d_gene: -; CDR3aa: CASSYRLRRRNQPQHF; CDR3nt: TGTGCCAGCAGTTACCGCCTGAGAAGGCGCAATCAGCCCCAGCATTTT
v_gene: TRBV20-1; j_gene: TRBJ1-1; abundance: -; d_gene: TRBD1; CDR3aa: CSATPPGTGEPEAFF; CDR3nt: TGCAGTGCAACCCCCCCCGGGACAGGGGAGCCTGAAGCTTTCTTT
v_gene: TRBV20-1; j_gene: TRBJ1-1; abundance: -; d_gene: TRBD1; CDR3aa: CSAWDSMNTEAFF; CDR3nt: TGCAGTGCTTGGGACAGTATGAACACTGAAGCTTTCTTT
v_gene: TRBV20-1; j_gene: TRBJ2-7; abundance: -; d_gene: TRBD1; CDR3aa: CSASPREQGYEQYF; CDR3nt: TGCAGTGCTAGCCCCCGTGAACAGGGGTACGAGCAGTACTTC